Listed below are T cell receptor beta chains from one sample, sequenced in a study of CXCR3-negative and CXCR3-positive naive CD8 T cells. TCRdb re-called the 5' RACE reads and shows each CDR3 protein once, DNA omitted. The table lists roughly 40,000 distinct CDR3 sequences, with 7.7% in the top ten. Sequenced sample: memory CD8+ T cells from blood. Receptors originate from a human donor in good health. Some clones in this sample may be carry-over from other donors' samples. Each CDR3 is given with its conserved first and last residue. Size is stated for part of the rows, as once, few or many counts, or as a class when the clone is expanded.

V	J	size	CDR3
TRBV23-1	TRBJ2-7	-	CASSQWDRDYEQYF
TRBV4-3	TRBJ2-7	-	CASSQDYGTGFYEQYF
TRBV6-4	TRBJ2-1	medium-sized	CASSVTAGHGNNEQFF
TRBV5-1	TRBJ2-6	-	CASSPRTGGTAGANVLTF
TRBV7-6	TRBJ2-1	-	CASSYSSYNEQFF
TRBV7-2	TRBJ2-7	-	CASSPTSLLEQYF
TRBV29-1	TRBJ2-1	-	CSVGGQREYNEQFF
TRBV6-5	TRBJ1-2	-	CASSYRDRVRYGYTF
TRBV20-1	TRBJ1-3	-	CSARATRGRAGNTIYF
TRBV4-3	TRBJ2-3	-	CASSQFAIGGAGTDTQYF
TRBV28	TRBJ2-7	-	CASSLEGLTYEQYF
TRBV4-3	TRBJ2-7	medium-sized	CASSPSWGNDYEQYF
TRBV14	TRBJ1-1	-	CASSPGNSGYTEAFF
TRBV4-2	TRBJ2-1	-	CASSQGLEQFF
TRBV12-3/TRBV12-4	TRBJ1-1	-	CASSPGRNTEAFF
TRBV4-3	TRBJ2-2	-	CASSQETLNTGELFF
TRBV6-2/TRBV6-3	TRBJ2-5	-	CASTLDLYQETQYF
TRBV7-9	TRBJ2-7	-	CASSSEGLPYEQYF
TRBV20-1	TRBJ2-3	medium-sized	CSATKVATSGGAWTDTQYF
TRBV7-9	TRBJ1-1	-	CASSLVGDGARYNEAFF
TRBV6-2/TRBV6-3	TRBJ2-5	-	CASSPSRGVETQYF
TRBV20-1	TRBJ2-7	-	CSAPGTSGGAEYEQYF
TRBV29-1	TRBJ2-2	-	CSVERDITGTGELFF
TRBV12-3/TRBV12-4	TRBJ1-1	-	CASTLGVDNTEAFF
TRBV5-1	TRBJ2-3	-	CASSLEGSGGTPYTDTQYF
TRBV6-2/TRBV6-3	TRBJ1-5	-	CASSYSDSGTGWWQPQHF
TRBV29-1	TRBJ2-6	-	CSVSTGTTSGANVLTF
TRBV27	TRBJ2-5	-	CASSLLTTGDEYF
TRBV5-1	TRBJ2-7	-	CASSLGDPAYEQYF
TRBV3-1	TRBJ2-1	-	CASHSAGGQGEQFF
TRBV29-1	TRBJ1-1	-	CSVGLGNTEAFF
TRBV7-8	TRBJ2-5	-	CASSLSRLAFQETQYF
TRBV7-9	TRBJ2-1	-	CASSLGPVVDEQFF
TRBV6-4	TRBJ2-1	-	CASSDLEGVPYNEQFF
TRBV29-1	TRBJ2-7	-	CSGTGESSYEQYF
TRBV3-1	TRBJ2-4	-	CASSPTLGEANIQYF
TRBV7-9	TRBJ1-2	-	CASSVSPGQDYGYTF
TRBV14	TRBJ1-2	-	CASSQDRDPSYTF